These 31 T cell receptor beta chains share one sample of origin, sequenced in a study of cytomegalovirus exposure and HLA in healthy donors. Both 60 Vbeta primers and 13 Jbeta primers went into the PCR. Here immunoSEQ multiplex PCR was the method, and the copy in TCRdb shows in-frame clones only, minus some. The sample consists of over 250,000 clones, roughly 89% of them appearing once. Source material: PBMCs. All receptors come from a man aged 40-49 years in good health and CMV-seropositive.

The chain uses TRBV13 and TRBJ2-5; possible D gene TRBD1, 5 bases. The CDR3 length is 12 residues. With 4 bases removed from V and 3 bases from J, the gap between germline ends came to 6 bases. The germline CDR1 and CDR2 sequences are PRHDT and FYEKMQ (reference sequence). Here the CDR3 reads CASSSREETQYF. CDR3 coding DNA: TGTGCCAGCAGCTCCAGGGAAGAGACCCAGTACTTC.

V usage is TRBV28 and J usage is TRBJ2-7; 12 positions match TRBD2. This CDR3 region has 16 residues. Germline CDR1 MDHEN, CDR2 SYDVKM. V trimming: 4 bases; J trimming: 1 base; junction bases outside the gene matches: 5. Here the CDR3 DNA reads TGTGCCAGCAGTTCCAGGACTAGCGGGACTTCCTACGAGCAGTACTTC. Translation gives CASSSRTSGTSYEQYF. The full variable domain, in which reference TRBV28 and TRBJ2-7 provide the parts outside the CDR3, is DVKVTQSSRYLVKRTGEKVFLECVQDMDHENMFWYRQDPGLGLRLIYFSYDVKMKEKGDIPEGYSVSREKKERFSLILESASTNQTSMYLCASSSRTSGTSYEQYFGPGTRLTVT.

The V gene is TRBV9, the J gene TRBJ2-1; 9 bases align to TRBD2. Losses at the gene ends were 0 bases for V and 3 bases for J; bases not matched to a gene: 4. The CDR3 consists of 16 residues. Germline V lookup: CDR1 SGDLS, CDR2 YYNGEE. The CDR3 sequence: CASSVAQTSGYNEQFF. In DNA form, the CDR3 reads TGTGCCAGCAGCGTAGCTCAGACTAGCGGCTACAATGAGCAGTTCTTC.

V is TRBV5-1 and J is TRBJ1-3; 7 nucleotides agree with TRBD1. Trimming at V came to 1 base and at J to 8 bases, leaving 9 bases not matched to a gene. Germline V CDR1 and CDR2: SGHRS, YFSETQ. The CDR3 loop spans 15 amino acids. CDR3: CASSLRQGVADTIYF. The CDR3 coding sequence is TGCGCCAGCAGCTTGCGGCAGGGGGTCGCGGACACCATATATTTT.

The V call is TRBV11-3, the J call TRBJ2-1; TRBD2 matches 12 bases. The V and J ends lost 2 bases and 9 bases, in that order; junction bases with no gene match: 5. Looked up from germline, CDR1 is SGHNT and CDR2 is YENEEA. This CDR3 is 15 amino acids long. CDR3 nucleotides: TGTGCCAGCAGCTTAAGACTAGCGGGAGTCGGTGAGCAGTTCTTC. It specifies CASSLRLAGVGEQFF.

The chain employs TRBV18 and TRBJ1-1; D unclear. Trimming left V 4 bases short and J 4 bases short, with 19 bases between. CDR3 size: 16 residues. The V gene's germline CDR1 is KGHSH and CDR2 LQKENI. CDR3 protein: CASSLHPGGLGTEAFF. The CDR3 DNA follows: TGTGCCAGCTCACTCCATCCCGGCGGTCTGGGCACTGAAGCTTTCTTT.

J is TRBJ2-3 and V is TRBV14; 10 bases match TRBD1. Trimming cost V 3 bases and J 0 bases; bases outside gene matches: 3. Germline V gene data show CDR1 as SGHDN and CDR2 as FVKESK. CDR3 length: 16 residues. The CDR3 nucleotides read TGTGCCAGCAGCCAGGGGACAGGGGCTAGCACAGATACGCAGTATTTT. Encoded protein: CASSQGTGASTDTQYF.

The gene calls are TRBV6-1 and TRBJ2-3, with D possibly being TRBD2 (5 bases). Germline assignment: CDR1 MNHNS and CDR2 SASEGT. This CDR3 comprises 16 residues. With 4 bases removed from V and 2 bases from J, the gap between germline ends came to 16 bases. CDR3 in amino acids: CASSARRVTPTDTQYF. The CDR3 coding sequence is TGTGCCAGCAGTGCCCGGCGGGTTACACCCACAGATACGCAGTATTTT.

The chain recombines TRBV27 with TRBJ2-5; D remains ambiguous. V was trimmed by 6 bases and J by 0 bases, leaving 8 bases between them. CDR3 length: 13 amino acids. CDR1 is MNHEY and CDR2 is SMNVEV in the germline V gene (reference sequence). DNA of the CDR3: TGTGCCAGCAGCCACACCAACCAAGAGACCCAGTACTTC. Its protein product is CASSHTNQETQYF.

The chain uses TRBV5-6 and TRBJ1-1; TRBD1 matches 7 bases. The CDR3 extends over 13 amino acids. Germline loops: CDR1 SGHDT, CDR2 YYEEEE. The trim removed 2 bases at V and 5 bases at J, leaving 3 bases unmatched. The CDR3 protein is CASSLYRGTEAFF. The DNA for the CDR3 is TGTGCCAGCAGCTTATACAGGGGTACTGAAGCTTTCTTT.

This chain uses TRBV27 with TRBJ1-1; the D gene is possibly TRBD1 (6 bases). V was pared by 5 bases and J by 5 bases, with 15 bases between. Germline V gives CDR1 MNHEY, CDR2 SMNVEV (reference sequence). This CDR3 is built from 14 residues. CDR3 sequence: CASSINRVGTEAFF. For the CDR3, the DNA is TGTGCCAGCAGTATCAACAGGGTTGGTACTGAAGCTTTCTTT.

This clone was counted between two and nine times. This chain joins TRBV27 and TRBJ1-1, with a weak D call TRBD1 (6 bases). V gave up 4 bases and J gave up 11 bases, with 14 bases separating them. The CDR3 is 12 amino acids. Germline CDR1 reads MNHEY; CDR2 reads SMNVEV (reference sequence). CDR3 residues: CASSSQGHTAFF. The CDR3 DNA reads as TGTGCCAGCAGTTCCCAGGGGCATACTGCTTTCTTT.

This chain uses TRBV27 with TRBJ1-3; the match to TRBD1 covers 8 bases. Germline lookup yields CDR1 MNHEY and CDR2 SMNVEV (reference sequence). V was pared by 5 bases and J by 3 bases, with 12 bases of the junction left unmatched. CDR3 length: 17 amino acids. The CDR3 protein is CASSRVPRQGSGNTIYF. CDR3 sequence (DNA): TGTGCCAGCAGTCGGGTCCCACGACAGGGGAGTGGAAACACCATATATTTT.

The chain is built from TRBV6-6 and TRBJ1-1, with 8 nucleotides matching TRBD1. The CDR3 sequence is 15 residues long. After removal of 6 bases from V and 4 bases from J, the junction contained 10 bases not matched to a gene. CDR1 and CDR2 (germline): MNHNY, SVGAGI (reference sequence). CDR3 sequence reads: CASRRQGARGTEAFF. CDR3 sequence (DNA): TGTGCCAGCAGGCGGCAGGGGGCGCGGGGCACTGAAGCTTTCTTT.

This chain joins TRBV2 and TRBJ1-1, with D possibly being TRBD1 (5 bases). Per the germline V gene, CDR1 is SNHLY and CDR2 is FYNNEI. This CDR3 contains 15 residues. V gave up 5 bases and J gave up 0 bases, with 13 bases separating them. The CDR3 bases are TGTGCCAGCAGTCTTCTGACAGCCATGAACACTGAAGCTTTCTTT. This translates into CASSLLTAMNTEAFF. The variable domain in full, completed from reference TRBV2 and TRBJ1-1, reads EPEVTQTPSHQVTQMGQEVILRCVPISNHLYFYWYRQILGQKVEFLVSFYNNEISEKSEIFDDQFSVERPDGSNFTLKIRSTKLEDSAMYFCASSLLTAMNTEAFFGQGTRLTVV.

V and J are TRBV6-5 and TRBJ1-3; the D is unclear. Germline values: CDR1 MNHEY, CDR2 SVGAGI. V lost 8 bases, J lost 2 bases, and 10 bases lay in between. The CDR3 has 13 amino acids. In nucleotides, the CDR3 is TGTGCCAGCTGGAGGGAAGCTGGAAACACCATATATTTT. This sequence encodes CASWREAGNTIYF.

The V gene is TRBV4-3, the J gene TRBJ2-7; D perhaps matches TRBD2 (6 bases). The V and J ends lost 1 base and 3 bases respectively, with 16 bases between them. The CDR3 is made up of 16 amino acids. Germline V CDR1 and CDR2: LGHNA, YSLEER. The CDR3 sequence is CASSQAGLTLGYEQYF. DNA of the CDR3: TGCGCCAGCAGCCAAGCGGGACTCACCTTAGGCTACGAGCAGTACTTC.

DNA for the CDR3: TGTGCCAGCAGTTTAACAGGAATTTACAATGAGCAGTTCTTC. This codes for CASSLTGIYNEQFF. The gene calls are TRBV27 and TRBJ2-1, with D possibly being TRBD1 (5 bases). The V and J ends lost 2 bases and 4 bases respectively, with 9 bases between them. Germline lookup yields CDR1 MNHEY and CDR2 SMNVEV (reference sequence). This CDR3 has 14 amino acids.

The chain joins TRBV28 to TRBJ2-2; TRBD1 is a possible D gene (5 bases). The CDR3 covers 14 residues. Trimming left V 3 bases short and J 8 bases short, with 13 bases between. Germline V gene lookup returns CDR1 MDHEN and CDR2 SYDVKM. The CDR3 region is CASSFSQGLGELFF. The DNA for the CDR3 is TGTGCCAGCAGTTTCTCTCAGGGTCTTGGGGAGCTGTTTTTT.

The V and J genes are TRBV19 and TRBJ2-7; perhaps TRBD2 as D (5 bases). There are 13 residues in the CDR3. Deletions cut 5 bases from V and 2 bases from J, with 10 bases between. Germline CDR1 reads LNHDA; CDR2 reads SQIVND (reference sequence). The CDR3 DNA is TGTGCCAGTAGTTTATCAGCGGCCTACGAGCAGTACTTC. The encoded protein is CASSLSAAYEQYF.

The V gene is TRBV19, the J gene TRBJ2-7; no clear D. The V end was cut by 3 bases, the J end by 4 bases, with 4 bases between. From germline, CDR1 is LNHDA and CDR2 SQIVND (reference sequence). This CDR3 has 11 amino acids. The DNA for the CDR3 is TGTGCCAGTAGTATCGGGTACGAGCAGTACTTC. This gives the protein CASSIGYEQYF.

V gene TRBV2 combines with J gene TRBJ2-5; weak D call: TRBD2 (5 bases). The CDR3 covers 16 residues. V lost 0 bases to trimming and J lost 3 bases, with 14 bases between them. CDR1 SNHLY and CDR2 FYNNEI come from the germline V gene. DNA for the CDR3: TGTGCCAGCAGTGAAGCGCTTCGGGGTAGCGAAGAGACCCAGTACTTC. This sequence encodes CASSEALRGSEETQYF.

V usage is TRBV28 and J usage is TRBJ1-6; TRBD1 is a possible D gene (5 bases). This CDR3 is 14 amino acids long. V was trimmed by 5 bases and J by 6 bases, leaving 11 bases between them. Looked up from germline, CDR1 is MDHEN and CDR2 is SYDVKM. The CDR3 DNA reads as TGTGCCAGCAGTGGGGGGGTGTCTAATTCACCCCTCCACTTT. This codes for CASSGGVSNSPLHF.

The chain carries TRBV6-6 and TRBJ1-4; 8 positions agree with TRBD1. V lost 4 bases to trimming and J lost 7 bases; unmatched junction nucleotides: 5. There are 14 residues in the CDR3. Germline V gives CDR1 MNHNY, CDR2 SVGAGI (reference sequence). Here the CDR3 DNA reads TGTGCCAGCAGTTCCGGACAGGGAATTGAAAAACTGTTTTTT. It encodes CASSSGQGIEKLFF.

CDR3 sequence reads: CASSMGLAGAYNEQFF. CDR3 DNA sequence: TGTGCCAGCAGCATGGGACTAGCGGGAGCCTACAATGAGCAGTTCTTC. V is TRBV11-1 and J is TRBJ2-1; 14 bases match TRBD2. Germline CDR1 reads SGHAT; CDR2 reads FQDESV (reference sequence). V gave up 5 bases and J gave up 2 bases; unmatched junction bases: 2. The CDR3 consists of 16 residues. Supplemented by reference TRBV11-1 and TRBJ2-1, the full variable domain reads EAEVAQSPRYKITEKSQAVAFWCDPISGHATLYWYRQILGQGPELLVQFQDESVVDDSQLPKDRFSAERLKGVDSTLKIQPAELGDSAMYLCASSMGLAGAYNEQFFGPGTRLTVL.

The chain has TRBV29-1 and TRBJ1-1; D might be TRBD1 (6 bases). The V end lost 7 bases, the J end lost 4 bases, and 16 bases lay between the germline ends. Germline CDR1 is SQVTM and CDR2 is ANQGSEA. The CDR3 consists of 13 residues. DNA for the CDR3: TGCAGCGCCGAAGGGGGAGAGGTCACTGAAGCTTTCTTT. Protein: CSAEGGEVTEAFF.

The rearrangement joins TRBV27 to TRBJ2-3, with 8 bases aligning to TRBD1. Germline V gene data show CDR1 as MNHEY and CDR2 as SMNVEV (reference sequence). Unmatched junction bases numbered 5, after V lost 5 bases and J lost 1 base. This CDR3 spans 15 amino acids. The CDR3 spells CASSGPGQGTDTQYF. The CDR3 coding sequence is TGTGCCAGCAGTGGGCCGGGACAGGGCACAGATACGCAGTATTTT.

Note on this clone: The junction departs from the called germline gene at one end, perhaps through a read error. The genes are TRBV7-7 and TRBJ2-1; maybe TRBD1 (5 bases). There are 14 residues in the CDR3. Per the germline V gene, CDR1 is SSHAT and CDR2 is FNYEAQ (reference sequence). The CDR3, as DNA: TGTGCTAGCAGCTTAACAGGCGGAAACAATGAGCAGTTCTTC. Translation: CASSLTGGNNEQFF. Based on the CDR3 plus reference TRBV7-7 and TRBJ2-1, the full variable domain is GAGVSQSPRYKVTKRGQDVTLRCDPISSHATLYWYQQALGQGPEFLTYFNYEAQPDKSGLPSDRFSAERPEGSISTLTIQRTEQRDSAMYRCASSLTGGNNEQFFGPGTRLTVL.

The chain employs TRBV2 and TRBJ2-1; TRBD1 agrees at 7 bases. CDR1 is SNHLY, CDR2 FYNNEI, per germline. This CDR3 has 16 residues. The ends lost 5 bases at V and 4 bases at J; junction bases unmatched: 11. CDR3 loop: CASSTPGQPTYNEQFF. The CDR3, as DNA: TGTGCCAGCAGTACTCCGGGACAGCCTACATACAATGAGCAGTTCTTC.

This chain uses TRBV5-1 with TRBJ2-1; no reliable D call. This CDR3 has 14 residues. V shed 0 bases and J shed 3 bases, with 7 bases lying between them. Germline V gene data show CDR1 as SGHRS and CDR2 as YFSETQ. This chain's CDR3 is CASSLGQNYNEQFF. For the CDR3, the DNA is TGCGCCAGCAGCTTGGGGCAGAACTACAATGAGCAGTTCTTC.

This sequence joins TRBV27 and TRBJ1-6; 7 bases align to TRBD1. V trimming: 6 bases; J trimming: 7 bases; junction bases outside the gene matches: 0. This CDR3 contains 12 residues. Germline CDR1 and CDR2: MNHEY and SMNVEV (reference sequence). DNA for the CDR3: TGTGCCAGCAGGGACAGGAATTCACCCCTCCACTTT. Translating it yields CASRDRNSPLHF.